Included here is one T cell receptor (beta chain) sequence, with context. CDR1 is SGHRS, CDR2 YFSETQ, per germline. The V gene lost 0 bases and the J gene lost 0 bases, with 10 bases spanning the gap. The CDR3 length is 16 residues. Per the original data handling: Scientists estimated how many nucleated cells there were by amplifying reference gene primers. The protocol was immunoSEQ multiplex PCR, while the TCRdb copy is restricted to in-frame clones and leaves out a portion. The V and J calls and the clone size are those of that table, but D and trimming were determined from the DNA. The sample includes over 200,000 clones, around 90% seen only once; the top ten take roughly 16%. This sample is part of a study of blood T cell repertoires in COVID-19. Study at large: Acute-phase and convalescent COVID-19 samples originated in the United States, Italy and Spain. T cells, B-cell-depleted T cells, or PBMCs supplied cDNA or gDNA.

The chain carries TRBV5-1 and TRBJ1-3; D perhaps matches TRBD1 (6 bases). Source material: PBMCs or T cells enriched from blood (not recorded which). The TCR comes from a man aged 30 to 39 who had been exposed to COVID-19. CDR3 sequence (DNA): TGCGCCAGCAGCTTGGGACGGACAGCCTCTGGAAACACCATATATTTT. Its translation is CASSLGRTASGNTIYF.